The 23 T cell receptor beta chains below come from one sample, sequenced in a study of T cell repertoires in cytomegalovirus infection. A single record per CDR3 protein comes from TCRdb applying MiXCR to the reads. The table has fewer than 200,000 distinct CDR3 sequences, roughly 20% seen once; the top ten hold around 3.1%. Sequenced: PBMCs. These receptors were obtained from a human donor in good health (CMV status not recorded). Some clones in this sample may be carry-over from other donors' samples.

This chain uses TRBV6-2 or TRBV6-3 with TRBJ1-1; unclear D gene. Between the trimmed V and J ends, which lost 3 bases and 0 bases, there was a span of 11 bases. The length of the CDR3 is 15 residues. Looked up from germline, CDR1 is MNHEY and CDR2 is SVGEGT. The CDR3 region has the DNA TGTGCCAGCAGTTATACGGTTGGGGTGAACACTGAAGCTTTCTTT. Translation gives CASSYTVGVNTEAFF.

In its sample, this clonotype was seen many times. The rearrangement joins TRBV7-8 to TRBJ1-2, with D perhaps TRBD1 (5 bases). Germline V gene sequence: CDR1 SGHVS, CDR2 FQNEAQ. The CDR3 is made up of 15 amino acids. V was clipped by 5 bases and J by 2 bases, with 15 bases between them. The CDR3 coding sequence is TGTGCCAGCAGCCCCTTAGGCAGGGCCAACTATGGCTACACCTTC. It specifies CASSPLGRANYGYTF.

J is TRBJ1-5 and V is TRBV28, with unresolved D. Germline CDR1 MDHEN, CDR2 SYDVKM. The CDR3 has 14 residues. V lost 4 bases to trimming and J lost 7 bases, with 14 bases between them. CDR3 DNA: TGTGCCAGCAGTTCCCCCCCCTCCGGGCAGCCCCAGCATTTT. It encodes CASSSPPSGQPQHF.

This clonotype was recorded once. An end of the junction does not agree with germline; a read error may underlie this. The chain combines TRBV7-2 with TRBJ1-1; the D gene is possibly TRBD1 (5 bases). The CDR3 covers 16 residues. Germline values: CDR1 SGHTA, CDR2 FQGNSA. The CDR3 nucleotides are TGTGCCCGCAGCTTAGAATGGGGGAGGCTGAACACTGAAGCTTTCTTT. It is translated as CARSLEWGRLNTEAFF.

A few counts support this clonotype. DNA for the CDR3: TGTGCCAGCAGCTTAGTGGGGCAGGACCTCCAGCCCCAGCATTTT. Translated, it gives CASSLVGQDLQPQHF. The rearrangement joins TRBV7-2 to TRBJ1-5; TRBD1 is a possible D gene (5 bases). V was trimmed by 1 base and J by 7 bases, leaving 14 bases between them. The CDR3 consists of 15 residues. Looked up from germline, CDR1 is SGHTA and CDR2 is FQGNSA.

This clonotype was counted many times. The CDR3 DNA reads TGTGCCAGCAGTTTGCTAGCGGGGATCTACGAGCAGTACTTC. Encoded protein: CASSLLAGIYEQYF. The rearrangement uses TRBV28 and TRBJ2-7, with 9 bases that match TRBD2. CDR1 is MDHEN and CDR2 is SYDVKM in the germline V gene. The ends lost 3 bases at V and 3 bases at J; junction bases unmatched: 3. CDR3 length: 14 residues.

A few counts support this clonotype. The chain couples TRBV28 to TRBJ1-2; the D is unclear. This CDR3 is built from 15 residues. The germline V and J ends were trimmed by 5 bases and 2 bases, with 15 bases remaining between them. Germline assignment: CDR1 MDHEN and CDR2 SYDVKM. The CDR3 DNA sequence: TGTGCCAGCAGTCCAACCTGGGCCTCGAACTATGGCTACACCTTC. Translation: CASSPTWASNYGYTF.

This clonotype was seen many times. This chain joins TRBV7-2 and TRBJ2-5; tentative D call: TRBD2 (7 bases). Per germline, CDR1 SGHTA and CDR2 FQGNSA. V was trimmed by 1 base and J by 5 bases, leaving 17 bases between them. The CDR3 consists of 16 residues. For the CDR3, the DNA is TGTGCCAGCAGCTTAGGTGGTGGACTAGACAGGGAGACCCAGTACTTC. Encoded protein: CASSLGGGLDRETQYF.

This clonotype has at least ten counts. V usage is TRBV7-2 and J usage is TRBJ2-7, with 8 bases matching TRBD2. V trimming: 5 bases; J trimming: 1 base; junction bases outside the gene matches: 7. The CDR3 covers 15 residues. Looked up from germline, CDR1 is SGHTA and CDR2 is FQGNSA. CDR3: CASSVAGGGSYEQYF. CDR3 bases: TGTGCCAGCAGCGTCGCCGGGGGGGGGTCCTACGAGCAGTACTTC.

Only one count was recorded for this clonotype. The V gene is TRBV29-1, the J gene TRBJ2-6; the match to TRBD1 covers 7 bases. V dropped 6 bases and J dropped 0; count of bases not matched to a gene: 11. Per germline, CDR1 SQVTM and CDR2 ANQGSEA. The CDR3 loop spans 17 amino acids. CDR3 nucleotide sequence: TGCAGCGTCGCTGGGGACAGCAAGTTCTCTGGGGCCAACGTCCTGACTTTC. It codes for CSVAGDSKFSGANVLTF.

This clonotype was recorded a few times. V is TRBV20-1 and J is TRBJ2-7; tentative D call: TRBD2 (5 bases). Germline V gene data show CDR1 as DFQATT and CDR2 as SNEGSKA (reference sequence). Trimming removed 6 bases from V and 1 base from J, with 16 bases in between. This CDR3 spans 14 amino acids. Written as DNA, the CDR3 is TGCAGTGCCATCGACGGACTCGGATCCTACGAGCAGTACTTC. Encoded protein: CSAIDGLGSYEQYF.

This clonotype was seen many times. The rearrangement links TRBV7-2 to TRBJ2-7; D may correspond to TRBD1 or TRBD2 (5 bases each). Germline V gene data show CDR1 as SGHTA and CDR2 as FQGNSA. V was trimmed by 5 bases and J by 2 bases, leaving 13 bases between them. This CDR3 contains 14 residues. CDR3 region: CASSLRDGPYEQYF. For the CDR3, the DNA is TGTGCCAGCAGCCTGAGGGACGGGCCCTACGAGCAGTACTTC.

The J gene is TRBJ1-4, the V gene TRBV5-1; D not certain. Trimming stripped 7 bases from V and 6 bases from J, with 19 bases between. Looked up from germline, CDR1 is SGHRS and CDR2 is YFSETQ. The length of the CDR3 is 15 residues. CDR3 sequence reads: CASSSGGSRDEKLFF. The CDR3 nucleotides are TGCGCCAGCTCGAGTGGAGGGAGTCGGGATGAAAAACTGTTTTTT.

This clonotype is labeled as medium-sized. The CDR3 bases are TGTGCCAGCAGCTTCGGTAGCGGGGGAGTGGGTGAAAAACTGTTTTTT. As protein: CASSFGSGGVGEKLFF. The gene calls are TRBV7-2 and TRBJ1-4; possible D gene TRBD1, 5 bases. From germline, CDR1 is SGHTA and CDR2 FQGNSA. This CDR3 is 16 amino acids long. V lost 3 bases and J lost 7, with 18 bases in between.

The chain links TRBV6-6 to TRBJ2-1; 9 bases are a match to TRBD2. In germline, CDR1 is MNHNY, CDR2 SVGAGI (reference sequence). This CDR3 is built from 15 residues. Trimming took 6 bases from V and 5 from J; bases not matched to a gene: 8. CDR3 coding DNA: TGTGCCAGCAGAGCCGGGACTAGCCCTAACAATGAGCAGTTCTTC. Its translation is CASRAGTSPNNEQFF.

The sample holds a few counts of this clonotype. The chain has TRBV7-8 and TRBJ1-5; possibly TRBD1 for D (5 bases). V gave up 5 bases and J gave up 5 bases, with 16 bases separating them. This CDR3 is 15 amino acids long. Germline V lookup: CDR1 SGHVS, CDR2 FQNEAQ. The CDR3 protein is CASSRGSGGDQPQHF. Here the CDR3 DNA reads TGTGCCAGCAGCCGCGGCAGCGGAGGGGATCAGCCCCAGCATTTT.

V usage is TRBV5-6 and J usage is TRBJ2-7; 9 bases agree with TRBD1. Germline values: CDR1 SGHDT, CDR2 YYEEEE. CDR3 length equals 15 residues. V gave up 4 bases and J gave up 1 base; unmatched junction bases: 6. CDR3 protein: CASSTYGTGSYEQYF. The CDR3 DNA sequence: TGTGCCAGCAGCACTTACGGGACAGGGTCCTACGAGCAGTACTTC.

The J gene is TRBJ1-2, the V gene TRBV28; D remains unclear. The CDR3 length is 13 residues. Germline V gene sequence: CDR1 MDHEN, CDR2 SYDVKM. V shed 6 bases and J shed 5 bases, with 13 bases lying between them. CDR3 sequence (DNA): TGTGCCAGCAGCGAGACATCGTCTTATGGCTACACCTTC. Translating it yields CASSETSSYGYTF.

This clonotype was recorded once. Without the conserved terminal phenylalanine or tryptophan, this CDR3 likely stems from a read error. This sequence joins TRBV14 and TRBJ2-5; tentatively, D is TRBD1 (6 bases). Trimming took off 0 bases at V and 4 bases at J, with 6 bases between the two ends. There are 13 residues in the CDR3. Per germline, CDR1 SGHDN and CDR2 FVKESK. Written as DNA, the CDR3 is TGTGCCAGCAGCCAAGACAGGGGAGAGACCCAGTACGTC. Translation gives CASSQDRGETQYV.

This clonotype was counted at least ten times. The chain joins TRBV7-2 to TRBJ2-6, with TRBD1 identical over 8 bases. Germline CDR1 SGHTA, CDR2 FQGNSA. V was pared by 5 bases and J by 4 bases, with 10 bases of the junction left unmatched. This CDR3 has 17 residues. CDR3 DNA: TGTGCCAGCAGCGCAAGACAGGGGACAGCCGGGGCCAACGTCCTGACTTTC. This encodes CASSARQGTAGANVLTF.

This clonotype has more than one count but fewer than ten. The chain has TRBV4-1 and TRBJ1-5; 7 positions match TRBD1. Trimming took 1 base from V and 6 from J; bases not matched to a gene: 6. Per germline, CDR1 MGHRA and CDR2 YSYEKL. The CDR3 runs 15 residues. The CDR3 DNA is TGCGCCAGCAGCCAAGGCCAGGGGGAGGGTCAGCCCCAGCATTTT. Protein sequence: CASSQGQGEGQPQHF.

The chain employs TRBV23-1 and TRBJ2-5; 7 nucleotides align to TRBD2. Being an ORF, TRBV23-1 has a function that is uncertain. The trim removed 8 bases at V and 5 bases at J, leaving 11 bases unmatched. The length of the CDR3 is 14 residues. This CDR3 reads CASASGAREETQYF. The CDR3 region has the DNA TGCGCCAGCGCGAGCGGGGCGAGGGAGGAGACCCAGTACTTC.

Only a few counts were recorded for this clonotype. The chain couples TRBV4-3 to TRBJ1-6; D may be TRBD1 (6 bases). CDR1 and CDR2 from the germline V gene are LGHNA and YSLEER. The CDR3 has 15 residues. V was trimmed by 0 bases and J by 10 bases, leaving 13 bases between them. CDR3 amino acids: CASSQDGRGLSPLHF. The CDR3 DNA follows: TGCGCCAGCAGCCAAGATGGCAGGGGTTTATCACCCCTCCACTTT.